This TCR beta chain was captured in a study of vaccination and CD4 T cells after COVID-19. This clonotype occurred a few times. What it recognizes is unknown. This CDR3 is 17 amino acids long. J lost 0 bases, V lost 4 bases, and 6 bases had no gene match. Germline V gene lookup returns CDR1 SGHDT and CDR2 YYEEEE. Treatment here: roughly 10-day PBMC culture with coronavirus spike peptide pools or control peptides (ViraFEST assay). Days 3 and 7 saw half the medium replaced with fresh IL-2 medium. The Oncomine TCR Beta short-read assay was applied to DNA of cultured CD4+ T cells. TCRdb processed the PCR reads anew with MiXCR; each CDR3 protein has one entry. Of 16,000 or so distinct CDR3 sequences in the sample, 45% to 60% were seen once.

The gene calls are TRBV5-6 and TRBJ1-5, with TRBD1 matching over 11 bases. The clonotype comes from a human donor who had recovered from COVID-19. The sequenced sample was CD4+ T cells from blood, cultured in vitro. DNA for the CDR3: TGTGCCAGCAGCCCGGGGACAGGGGGAAATAGCAATCAGCCCCAGCATTTT. This encodes CASSPGTGGNSNQPQHF.